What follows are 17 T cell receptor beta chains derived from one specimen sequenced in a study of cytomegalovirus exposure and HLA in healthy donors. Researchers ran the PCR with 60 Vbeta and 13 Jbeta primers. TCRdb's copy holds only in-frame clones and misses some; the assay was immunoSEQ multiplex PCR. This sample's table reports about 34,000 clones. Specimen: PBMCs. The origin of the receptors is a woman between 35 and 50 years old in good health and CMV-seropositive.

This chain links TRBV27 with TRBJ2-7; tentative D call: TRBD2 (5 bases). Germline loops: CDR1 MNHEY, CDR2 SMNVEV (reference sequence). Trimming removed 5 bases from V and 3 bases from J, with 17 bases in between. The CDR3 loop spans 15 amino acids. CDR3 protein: CASSPSRGTIYEQYF. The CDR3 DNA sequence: TGTGCCAGCAGTCCTAGTCGGGGAACAATCTACGAGCAGTACTTC.

The CDR3 DNA reads TGTGCCAGCAGCCCCCAATTCGCGACTAGCGGGGCGCATAAGCAGTTCTTC. Its protein product is CASSPQFATSGAHKQFF. The gene calls are TRBV7-9 and TRBJ2-1; 11 nucleotides align to TRBD2. The CDR3 loop spans 17 amino acids. The germline V gene has CDR1 SEHNR and CDR2 FQNEAQ (reference sequence). With 5 bases clipped from V and 11 bases from J, the junction kept 17 bases outside the gene matches. Combining the CDR3 with reference TRBV7-9 and TRBJ2-1 gives the whole variable domain DTGVSQNPRHKITKRGQNVTFRCDPISEHNRLYWYRQTLGQGPEFLTYFQNEAQLEKSRLLSDRFSAERPKGSFSTLEIQRTEQGDSAMYLCASSPQFATSGAHKQFFGPGTRLTVL.

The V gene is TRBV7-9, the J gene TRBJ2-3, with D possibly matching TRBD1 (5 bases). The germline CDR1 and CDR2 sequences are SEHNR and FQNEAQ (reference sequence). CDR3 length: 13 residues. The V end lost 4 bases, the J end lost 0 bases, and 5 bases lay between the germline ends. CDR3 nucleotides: TGTGCCAGCAGCTGGACAAGCACAGATACGCAGTATTTT. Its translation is CASSWTSTDTQYF. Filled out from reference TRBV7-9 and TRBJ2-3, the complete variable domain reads DTGVSQNPRHKITKRGQNVTFRCDPISEHNRLYWYRQTLGQGPEFLTYFQNEAQLEKSRLLSDRFSAERPKGSFSTLEIQRTEQGDSAMYLCASSWTSTDTQYFGPGTRLTVL.

The CDR3 spells CASSPRESPYEQYF. The CDR3 DNA is TGTGCCAGTAGTCCCAGGGAAAGCCCCTACGAGCAGTACTTC. This chain uses TRBV19 with TRBJ2-7; a weak D match, TRBD1 (5 bases). The length of the CDR3 is 14 residues. V lost 5 bases, J lost 2 bases, and 13 bases lay in between. Germline V gene lookup returns CDR1 LNHDA and CDR2 SQIVND (reference sequence).

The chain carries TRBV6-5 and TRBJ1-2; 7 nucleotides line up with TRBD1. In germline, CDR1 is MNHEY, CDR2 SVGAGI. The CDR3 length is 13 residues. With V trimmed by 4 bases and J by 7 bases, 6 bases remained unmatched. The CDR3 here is CASSSRQGRGYTF. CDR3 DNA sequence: TGTGCCAGCAGTTCACGACAGGGCCGTGGCTACACCTTC.

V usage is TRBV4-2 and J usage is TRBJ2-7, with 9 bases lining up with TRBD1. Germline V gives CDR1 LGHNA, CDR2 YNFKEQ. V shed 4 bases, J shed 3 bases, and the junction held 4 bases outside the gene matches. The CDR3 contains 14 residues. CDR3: CASSPGTGSYEQYF. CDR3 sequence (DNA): TGTGCCAGCAGCCCTGGGACAGGGAGCTACGAGCAGTACTTC.

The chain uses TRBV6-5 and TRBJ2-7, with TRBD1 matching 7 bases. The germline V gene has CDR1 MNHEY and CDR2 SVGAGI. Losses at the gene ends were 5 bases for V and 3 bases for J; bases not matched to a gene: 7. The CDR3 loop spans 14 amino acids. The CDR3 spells CASSAGTVFYEQYF. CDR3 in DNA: TGTGCCAGCAGTGCCGGGACAGTTTTCTACGAGCAGTACTTC.

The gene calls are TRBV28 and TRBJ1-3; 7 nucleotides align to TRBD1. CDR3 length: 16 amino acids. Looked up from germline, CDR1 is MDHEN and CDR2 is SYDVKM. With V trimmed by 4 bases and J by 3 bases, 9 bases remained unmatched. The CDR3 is CASSSYRGAIGNTIYF. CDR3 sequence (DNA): TGTGCCAGCAGTTCTTACAGGGGCGCCATTGGAAACACCATATATTTT.

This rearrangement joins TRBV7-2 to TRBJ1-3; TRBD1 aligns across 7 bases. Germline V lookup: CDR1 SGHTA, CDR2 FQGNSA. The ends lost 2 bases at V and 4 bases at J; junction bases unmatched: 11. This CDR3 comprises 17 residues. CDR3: CASSLYSGTGAGNTIYF. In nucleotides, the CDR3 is TGTGCCAGCAGCTTATATAGCGGAACAGGGGCAGGAAACACCATATATTTT.

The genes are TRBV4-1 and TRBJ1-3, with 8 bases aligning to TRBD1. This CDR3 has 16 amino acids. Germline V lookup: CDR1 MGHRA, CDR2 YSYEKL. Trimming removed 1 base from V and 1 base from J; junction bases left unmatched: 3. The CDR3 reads CASSQAQGASGNTIYF. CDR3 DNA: TGCGCCAGCAGCCAAGCCCAGGGGGCTTCTGGAAACACCATATATTTT.

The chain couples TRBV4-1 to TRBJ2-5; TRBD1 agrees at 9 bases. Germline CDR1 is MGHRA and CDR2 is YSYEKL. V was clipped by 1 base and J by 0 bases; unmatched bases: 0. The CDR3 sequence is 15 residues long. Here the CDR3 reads CASSQGDRDQETQYF. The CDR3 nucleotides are TGCGCCAGCAGCCAAGGGGACAGGGACCAAGAGACCCAGTACTTC.

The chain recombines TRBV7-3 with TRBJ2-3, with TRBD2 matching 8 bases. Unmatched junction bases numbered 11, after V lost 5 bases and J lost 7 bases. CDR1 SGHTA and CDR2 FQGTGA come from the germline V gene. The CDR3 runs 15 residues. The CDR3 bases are TGTGCCAGCAGCCCAGGCGCTAGCGGGTGGTATACGCAGTATTTT. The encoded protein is CASSPGASGWYTQYF.

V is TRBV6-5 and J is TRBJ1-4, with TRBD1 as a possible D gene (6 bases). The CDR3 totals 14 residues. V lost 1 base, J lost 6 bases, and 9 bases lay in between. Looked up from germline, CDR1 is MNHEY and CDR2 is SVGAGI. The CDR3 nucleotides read TGTGCCAGCAGTTACTTTTCAGGGGATGAAAAACTGTTTTTT. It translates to CASSYFSGDEKLFF.

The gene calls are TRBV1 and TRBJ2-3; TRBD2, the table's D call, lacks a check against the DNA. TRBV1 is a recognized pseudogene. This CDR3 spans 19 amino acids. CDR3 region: CTSSQVRKREDLSTDTQYF. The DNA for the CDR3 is TGCACCAGCAGCCAAGTCAGGAAGCGGGAGGACCTTAGCACAGATACGCAGTATTTT.

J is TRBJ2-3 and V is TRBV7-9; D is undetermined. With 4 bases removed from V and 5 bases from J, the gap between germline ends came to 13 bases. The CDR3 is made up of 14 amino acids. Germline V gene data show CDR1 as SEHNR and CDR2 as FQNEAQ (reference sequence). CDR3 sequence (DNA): TGTGCCAGCAGCTCAGACGCCCCTAGAGATACGCAGTATTTT. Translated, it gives CASSSDAPRDTQYF.

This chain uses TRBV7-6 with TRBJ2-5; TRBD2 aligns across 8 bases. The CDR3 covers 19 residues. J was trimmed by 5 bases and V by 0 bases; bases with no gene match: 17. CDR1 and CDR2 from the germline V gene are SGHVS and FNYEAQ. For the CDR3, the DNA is TGTGCCAGCAGCTTAGCTTCCTTAGGGAATAGCGGGACGGAGGAGACCCAGTACTTC. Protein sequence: CASSLASLGNSGTEETQYF.

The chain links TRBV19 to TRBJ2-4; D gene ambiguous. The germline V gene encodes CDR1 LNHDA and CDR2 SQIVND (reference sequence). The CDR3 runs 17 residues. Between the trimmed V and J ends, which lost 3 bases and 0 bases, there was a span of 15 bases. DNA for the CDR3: TGTGCCAGTAGTATGGGCCCCTTCCAGCTAGCCAAAAACATTCAGTACTTC. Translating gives CASSMGPFQLAKNIQYF.